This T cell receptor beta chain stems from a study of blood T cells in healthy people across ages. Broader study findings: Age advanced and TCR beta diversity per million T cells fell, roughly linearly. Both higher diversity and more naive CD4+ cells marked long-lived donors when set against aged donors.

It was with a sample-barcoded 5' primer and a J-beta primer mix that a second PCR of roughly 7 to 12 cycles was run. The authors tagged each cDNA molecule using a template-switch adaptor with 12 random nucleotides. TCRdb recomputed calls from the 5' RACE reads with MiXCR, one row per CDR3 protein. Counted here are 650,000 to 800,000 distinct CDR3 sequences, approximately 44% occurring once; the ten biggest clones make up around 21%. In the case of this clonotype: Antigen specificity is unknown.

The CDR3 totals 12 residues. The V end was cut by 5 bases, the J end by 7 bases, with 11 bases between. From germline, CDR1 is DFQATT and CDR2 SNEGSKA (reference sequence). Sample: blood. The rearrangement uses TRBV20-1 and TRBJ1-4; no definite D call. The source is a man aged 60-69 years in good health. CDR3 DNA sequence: TGCAGTGCTCCGGACGTCGGTGAAAAACTGTTTTTT. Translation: CSAPDVGEKLFF.